Sequencing of this T cell receptor (beta chain) was carried out in a study of OX40 agonist ivuxolimab in advanced cancers. On the study more broadly: Dose-escalation cases comprised hepatocellular carcinoma, melanoma, renal cell or head and neck cancer.

Using immunoSEQ multiplex PCR, the repertoire was profiled, and TCRdb retains in-frame clones only, with some absent. The sample yields 35,000 to 45,000 clones, 70% to 90% seen once. With 7 bases clipped from V and 1 base from J, the junction kept 9 bases outside the gene matches. Looked up from germline, CDR1 is MNHEY and CDR2 is SMNVEV (reference sequence). CDR3 length: 15 amino acids. The origin of this receptor is an adult with an advanced solid tumor such as melanoma, head and neck, liver or kidney cancer. The chain uses TRBV27 and TRBJ1-1; the match to TRBD1 covers 7 bases. The sequencing used CD4+ or CD8+ T cells sorted from blood, collected in a trial of the OX40 agonist ivuxolimab. CDR3 coding DNA: TGTGCCAGCACCACTGAACAGGGGTCGAACACTGAAGCTTTCTTT. Translated, it gives CASTTEQGSNTEAFF.